This is a list of T cell receptor beta chains from one sample in a study of blood T cell repertoires in COVID-19. The table came from immunoSEQ multiplex PCR; TCRdb's copy has only in-frame clones and leaves some out. Here the sample spans roughly 290,000 clones, 70% to 85% being singletons. The sequencing sample was made of peripheral blood. All receptors come from a human donor with COVID-19, enrolled during active disease. The donor label of this sample is uncertain. Each CDR3 is given with its conserved first and last residue. Each record gives: CDR3 protein, CDR3 DNA, J gene, clone size, V gene, D gene. A D gene is named only where the DNA matches it firmly. Size tells how often a clone was seen (once, few, many) or the class of an expanded clone, and some rows leave it out.

CASSPLSAGSSYEQYF	TGTGCCAGCTCACCACTCTCCGCGGGAAGCTCCTACGAGCAGTACTTC	TRBJ2-7	NA	TRBV18	NA
CASSRAGLADSYNEQFF	TGTGCCAGCAGTCGTGCGGGACTAGCTGACTCCTACAATGAGCAGTTCTTC	TRBJ2-1	few	TRBV28	TRBD2
CASSFQGFANTGELFF	TGCGCCAGCAGCTTCCAGGGGTTCGCGAACACCGGGGAGCTGTTTTTT	TRBJ2-2	few	TRBV5-1	NA
CASSVTGQGFTDTQYF	TGTGCCAGCAGCGTCACTGGGCAGGGGTTCACAGATACGCAGTATTTT	TRBJ2-3	NA	TRBV9	NA
CASSMTGGNTEAFF	TGTGCCAGTAGTATGACAGGGGGGAACACTGAAGCTTTCTTT	TRBJ1-1	NA	TRBV19	TRBD1
CASSLPFAGNEQYF	TGTGCCAGCAGCTTACCGTTCGCAGGGAACGAGCAGTACTTC	TRBJ2-7	NA	TRBV7-9	NA
CASRPSGVGTEAFF	TGTGCCAGCAGACCGTCAGGGGTAGGCACTGAAGCTTTCTTT	TRBJ1-1	NA	TRBV28	NA
CASREEGRDGQYF	TGTGCCAGCAGGGAGGAGGGCAGGGACGGGCAGTACTTC	TRBJ2-7	NA	TRBV12-3/TRBV12-4	NA
CASSPGTGGSPLHF	TGCGCCAGCAGCCCCGGGACAGGTGGTTCACCCCTCCACTTT	TRBJ1-6	few	TRBV5-1	TRBD1
CASIPAGSNYGYTF	TGTGCCAGCATCCCCGCAGGATCCAACTATGGCTACACCTTC	TRBJ1-2	few	TRBV6-2/TRBV6-3	NA
CASSGQHNQPQHF	TGTGCCAGTAGCGGACAGCATAATCAGCCCCAGCATTTT	TRBJ1-5	few	TRBV19	NA
CASSQGNLNTEAFF	TGTGCCAGCAGCCAGGGGAATCTGAACACTGAAGCTTTCTTT	TRBJ1-1	NA	TRBV6-5	NA
CASSNRGTDQPQHF	TGTGCCAGTAGTAACAGGGGAACGGATCAGCCCCAGCATTTT	TRBJ1-5	NA	TRBV19	TRBD1
CASSVYEKLFF	TGTGCCAGCAGCGTATATGAAAAACTGTTTTTT	TRBJ1-4	NA	TRBV11-2	NA
CASSFSGPEETQYF	TGTGCCAGCAGCTTCTCAGGGCCTGAAGAGACCCAGTACTTC	TRBJ2-5	NA	TRBV7-2	NA
CASSFHRGSGNTIYF	TGTGCCAGCAGTTTTCATAGGGGTTCTGGAAACACCATATATTTT	TRBJ1-3	NA	TRBV28	NA
CATRPAGAYEQYF	TGTGCCACCCGACCCGCGGGAGCGTACGAGCAGTACTTC	TRBJ2-7	NA	TRBV12-3/TRBV12-4	TRBD2
CAISGGPGHGYEQFF	TGTGCCATCAGTGGAGGACCGGGACATGGATATGAGCAGTTCTTC	TRBJ2-1	NA	TRBV10-3	NA
CAWSVATGRTDTQYF	TGTGCCTGGAGTGTCGCGACAGGGAGAACAGATACGCAGTATTTT	TRBJ2-3	NA	TRBV30	TRBD1
CASSPPDGGRVGNTDTQYF	TGTGCCAGCAGTCCCCCTGATGGCGGGAGGGTGGGGAACACAGATACGCAGTATTTT	TRBJ2-3	NA	TRBV28	TRBD2
CASSWTGTNEKLFF	TGTGCCAGCAGTTGGACAGGCACTAATGAAAAACTGTTTTTT	TRBJ1-4	NA	TRBV28	TRBD1
CASSKSPNEQFF	TGTGCCAGCAGCAAATCTCCCAATGAGCAGTTCTTC	TRBJ2-1	NA	TRBV21-1	NA
CASSVGLGENIQYF	TGTGCCAGCAGTGTGGGACTAGGAGAAAACATTCAGTACTTC	TRBJ2-4	NA	TRBV27	TRBD2
CASSPTTSVQETQYF	TGCGCCAGCAGCCCTACTACTAGCGTCCAAGAGACCCAGTACTTC	TRBJ2-5	once	TRBV5-1	TRBD2
CASSPNPGSSGNTIYF	TGTGCCAGCTCACCAAATCCAGGTTCCTCTGGAAACACCATATATTTT	TRBJ1-3	NA	TRBV18	NA
CASSRPSGRGSSTDTQYF	TGTGCCAGTAGTCGACCTAGCGGGAGAGGAAGTAGCACAGATACGCAGTATTTT	TRBJ2-3	NA	TRBV19	TRBD2
CASSQVTGVGNEQYF	TGTGCCAGCAGCCAAGTCACAGGGGTCGGTAACGAGCAGTACTTC	TRBJ2-7	NA	TRBV3-1/TRBV3-2	TRBD1
CASSALSGYSNQPQHF	TGTGCCAGCAGTGCTCTCTCGGGGTATAGCAATCAGCCCCAGCATTTT	TRBJ1-5	NA	TRBV6-1	NA
CASSLAGGTGELFF	TGTGCCAGCAGCTTAGCGGGAGGAACCGGGGAGCTGTTTTTT	TRBJ2-2	NA	TRBV7-2	NA
CANSGQYNQPQHF	TGTGCCAACTCGGGACAGTACAATCAGCCCCAGCATTTT	TRBJ1-5	NA	TRBV28	TRBD1
CASSERQGEIGTQYF	TGTGCCAGCAGTGAAAGACAGGGTGAAATAGGTACGCAGTATTTT	TRBJ2-3	NA	TRBV2	TRBD1
CASTSSWGQGEKLFF	TGTGCCAGCACCTCTTCTTGGGGACAGGGGGAAAAACTGTTTTTT	TRBJ1-4	NA	TRBV7-2	TRBD1
CSVETGRREQALNEQFF	TGCAGCGTTGAGACAGGAAGGCGGGAGCAGGCCCTCAATGAGCAGTTCTTC	TRBJ2-1	NA	TRBV29-1	NA
CASQGGYSNQPQHF	TGTGCCAGCCAAGGGGGCTATAGCAATCAGCCCCAGCATTTT	TRBJ1-5	NA	TRBV28	TRBD1
CSVDRPGVEKLFF	TGCAGCGTTGATAGGCCGGGAGTTGAAAAACTGTTTTTT	TRBJ1-4	NA	TRBV29-1	NA
CATSEPQGNYNEQFF	TGTGCCACCAGTGAGCCCCAGGGGAACTACAATGAGCAGTTCTTC	TRBJ2-1	NA	TRBV24-1	NA
CASNVGTTDGYTF	TGTGCCAGCAATGTCGGGACAACCGATGGCTACACCTTC	TRBJ1-2	NA	TRBV28	NA
CASSIRNTIYF	TGTGCCAGCAGTATTAGAAACACCATATATTTT	TRBJ1-3	NA	TRBV2	NA
CASGTTGGGQPQHF	TGTGCCAGCGGCACCACAGGGGGCGGTCAGCCCCAGCATTTT	TRBJ1-5	NA	TRBV28	TRBD1
CASSFIEDNPVGDTQYF	TGTGCCAGCAGCTTTATCGAGGATAATCCCGTGGGAGATACGCAGTATTTT	TRBJ2-3	NA	TRBV5-4	NA
CASSISFGDTEAFF	TGTGCCAGTAGTATAAGCTTCGGAGACACTGAAGCTTTCTTT	TRBJ1-1	NA	TRBV19	NA
CASSATLAGGTDTQYF	TGTGCCAGTAGTGCCACACTAGCGGGGGGCACAGATACGCAGTATTTT	TRBJ2-3	NA	TRBV19	TRBD2
CAWSWRLGETQYF	TGTGCCTGGAGCTGGAGGCTCGGTGAGACCCAGTACTTC	TRBJ2-5	once	TRBV30	NA